This entry concerns a single TCR beta chain. This CDR3 region has 14 residues. Trimming stripped 6 bases from V and 4 bases from J, with 13 bases between. Germline V gene lookup returns CDR1 MDHEN and CDR2 SYDVKM. The sample is drawn from a study of T cell changes during pregnancy in multiple sclerosis. This table comes from immunoSEQ multiplex PCR, and its TCRdb copy is limited to in-frame clones, with some not included. The table records tens of thousands of clones, around 85% of them present only once. V is TRBV28 and J is TRBJ1-5; TRBD1 might be the D (6 bases). The sample consisted of CD8+ T cells from peripheral blood mononuclear cells, taken before pregnancy. The sequence was obtained from a female donor with multiple sclerosis, enrolled in a pregnancy study. CDR3 DNA sequence: TGTGCCAGCAGCCTGACAGGTTCTAATCAGCCCCAGCATTTT. Amino acid sequence: CASSLTGSNQPQHF.